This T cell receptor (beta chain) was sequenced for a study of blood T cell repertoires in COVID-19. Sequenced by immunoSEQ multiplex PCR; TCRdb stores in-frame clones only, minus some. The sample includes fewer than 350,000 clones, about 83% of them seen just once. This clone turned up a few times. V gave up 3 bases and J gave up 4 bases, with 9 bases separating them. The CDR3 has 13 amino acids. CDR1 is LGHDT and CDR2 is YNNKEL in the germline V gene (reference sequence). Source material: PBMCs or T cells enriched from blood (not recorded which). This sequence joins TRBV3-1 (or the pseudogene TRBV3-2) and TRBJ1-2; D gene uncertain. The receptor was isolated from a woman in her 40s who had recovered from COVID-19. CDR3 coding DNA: TGTGCCAGCAGCCAGGAACAGTCCTATGGCTACACCTTC. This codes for CASSQEQSYGYTF.